This TCR beta chain was found in a study of blood T cell repertoires in COVID-19. Germline values: CDR1 MGHRA, CDR2 YSYEKL. This CDR3 has 14 amino acids. Trimming stripped 1 base from V and 5 bases from J, with 9 bases between. TCRdb keeps only in-frame clones here, not all; method: immunoSEQ multiplex PCR. The repertoire holds approximately 150,000 clones, with about 88% as singletons. The TCR comes from a human donor with COVID-19, enrolled during active disease. The donor label of this sample is uncertain. The sample taken for sequencing was peripheral blood. The chain joins TRBV4-1 to TRBJ2-1; the D gene is possibly TRBD1 (5 bases). CDR3 in DNA: TGCGCCAGCAGCCAAGGCAGGACAAACAATGAGCAGTTCTTC. Encoded protein: CASSQGRTNNEQFF.